The 22 T cell receptor beta chains below come from one sample, sequenced in a study of cytomegalovirus exposure and HLA in healthy donors. The PCR had 60 Vbeta and 13 Jbeta primers. Produced via immunoSEQ multiplex PCR; TCRdb's table is partial and in-frame only. This sample has roughly 190,000 clones, with approximately 75% found just once. Sequenced material: PBMCs. The source of these receptors is a man between 25 and 39 years old in good health and CMV-seropositive.

This chain uses TRBV27 with TRBJ2-2, with 7 bases aligning to TRBD2. This CDR3 is built from 13 residues. The germline V gene encodes CDR1 MNHEY and CDR2 SMNVEV (reference sequence). J gave up 10 bases and V 4 bases, and 6 bases lay outside the gene matches. The CDR3 region is CASSWGGDAELFF. In DNA form, the CDR3 reads TGTGCCAGCAGTTGGGGGGGGGACGCGGAGCTGTTTTTT.

The V gene is TRBV5-4, the J gene TRBJ2-1; TRBD2 matches 10 bases. Germline CDR1 reads SGHNT; CDR2 reads YYREEE (reference sequence). V shed 4 bases and J 5 bases; nucleotides not matched to a gene: 6. This CDR3 comprises 15 residues. This CDR3 is CASSPGLAKNNEQFF. The CDR3 DNA follows: TGTGCCAGCAGCCCGGGACTAGCGAAGAACAATGAGCAGTTCTTC. The entire variable domain, with the rest obtained from reference TRBV5-4 and TRBJ2-1, is as follows: ETGVTQSPTHLIKTRGQQVTLRCSSQSGHNTVSWYQQALGQGPQFIFQYYREEENGRGNFPPRFSGLQFPNYSSELNVNALELDDSALYLCASSPGLAKNNEQFFGPGTRLTVL.

The gene calls are TRBV6-5 and TRBJ1-2; D not resolved. Germline values: CDR1 MNHEY, CDR2 SVGAGI. The CDR3 has 13 residues. V shed 4 bases and J shed 4 bases, with 10 bases lying between them. This CDR3 is CASSSGTVYGYTF. The DNA for the CDR3 is TGTGCCAGCAGTTCCGGTACCGTCTATGGCTACACCTTC.

The chain combines TRBV19 with TRBJ2-4, with 15 nucleotides matching TRBD2. Germline V gene sequence: CDR1 LNHDA, CDR2 SQIVND (reference sequence). Trimming took 5 bases from V and 3 from J; bases not matched to a gene: 14. CDR3 length equals 20 residues. In DNA, the CDR3 is TGTGCCAGTAGTTTCGCACTCCGGACTAGCGGGAGGGACTTCAAAAACATTCAGTACTTC. It codes for CASSFALRTSGRDFKNIQYF.

This clone came up a few times. This chain uses TRBV6-1 with TRBJ2-7; 9 positions agree with TRBD1. Trimming cost V 2 bases and J 6 bases; bases outside gene matches: 14. Germline V gene lookup returns CDR1 MNHNS and CDR2 SASEGT. CDR3 length: 17 amino acids. The CDR3 protein is CASSESAGGTGLSEQYF. CDR3 in DNA: TGTGCCAGCAGTGAAAGCGCTGGGGGGACAGGGTTAAGCGAGCAGTACTTC.

V and J are TRBV6-1 and TRBJ2-3; a weak D match, TRBD1 (6 bases). The germline CDR1 and CDR2 sequences are MNHNS and SASEGT. Deletions cut 4 bases from V and 2 bases from J, with 10 bases between. CDR3 size: 14 residues. This CDR3 is CASSAPGHTDTQYF. CDR3 in DNA: TGTGCCAGCAGTGCCCCGGGACACACAGATACGCAGTATTTT.

CDR3 in DNA: TGTGCCAGCAGCGTAGGGGAGGGACTTTCCACCGGGGAGCTGTTTTTT. Protein sequence: CASSVGEGLSTGELFF. The J gene is TRBJ2-2, the V gene TRBV9; 7 positions agree with TRBD2. CDR1 is SGDLS, CDR2 YYNGEE, per germline. Unmatched junction bases numbered 6, after V lost 0 bases and J lost 4 bases. This CDR3 contains 16 residues.

The V and J genes are TRBV2 and TRBJ2-7, with D possibly TRBD1 on 6 matching bases. Germline-derived CDR1 and CDR2 are SNHLY and FYNNEI. Trimming cost V 5 bases and J 6 bases, with 14 bases left between them. This CDR3 contains 13 residues. The CDR3, as DNA: TGTGCCAGCAGTAGGGATAAAGGGGGCGAGCAGTACTTC. It encodes CASSRDKGGEQYF.

The chain joins TRBV6-4 to TRBJ2-4; 8 bases are a match to TRBD1. This CDR3 is 20 amino acids long. Germline V gives CDR1 MRHNA, CDR2 SNTAGT. The junction had 23 bases not matched to a gene; V was cut back by 2 bases and J by 8 bases. CDR3 nucleotide sequence: TGTGCCAGCAGTGACGCGGGGTATTGGCAGGGGGCTTGTTTAGAAGACATTCAGTACTTC. This encodes CASSDAGYWQGACLEDIQYF.

J is TRBJ1-4 and V is TRBV6-9; no reliable D call. CDR1 is MNHGY and CDR2 is SVAAGI in the germline V gene. The CDR3 is 13 amino acids. V was clipped by 8 bases and J by 7 bases, with 14 bases between them. The CDR3 loop reads CASSGVRGEKLFF. CDR3 coding DNA: TGTGCCAGCTCCGGAGTCCGTGGTGAAAAACTGTTTTTT.

V usage is TRBV9 and J usage is TRBJ2-3; maybe TRBD2 (5 bases). Germline CDR1 is SGDLS and CDR2 is YYNGEE. V lost 1 base, J lost 4 bases, and 10 bases lay in between. This CDR3 is built from 14 residues. The CDR3 DNA reads TGTGCCAGCAGCGTAATCAGTAGCGCAGATACGCAGTATTTT. Translation gives CASSVISSADTQYF.

This chain joins TRBV7-8 and TRBJ2-5; D is perhaps TRBD2 (7 bases). The CDR3 has 18 amino acids. V was trimmed by 0 bases and J by 0 bases, leaving 17 bases between them. Germline values: CDR1 SGHVS, CDR2 FQNEAQ. CDR3 nucleotide sequence: TGTGCCAGCAGCTTAGCCTGGCGGGGGCCAGCGTACCAAGAGACCCAGTACTTC. Residues: CASSLAWRGPAYQETQYF.

V is TRBV19 and J is TRBJ2-7, with 9 bases that match TRBD2. The CDR3 is 19 amino acids. V shed 8 bases and J 3 bases; nucleotides not matched to a gene: 23. Germline lookup yields CDR1 LNHDA and CDR2 SQIVND (reference sequence). CDR3 protein: CASSFRGGDLVGLDYEQYF. The CDR3 DNA sequence: TGTGCCAGTTCTTTCCGCGGGGGGGACCTGGTGGGTTTGGACTACGAGCAGTACTTC.

This chain uses TRBV11-2 with TRBJ2-7; a possible D gene is TRBD1 (6 bases). The CDR3 sequence is 14 residues long. Trimming took 1 base from V and 5 from J, leaving 12 bases between them. Germline lookup yields CDR1 SGHAT and CDR2 FQNNGV. The CDR3 loop is CASSLAARGDEQYF. The CDR3 DNA sequence: TGTGCCAGCAGCTTAGCTGCCAGGGGAGACGAGCAGTACTTC.

The CDR3 nucleotides are TGTGCCAGCAGTGAAGCGGCCCGGGGGGTCCTAAATGAGCAGTTCTTC. This sequence encodes CASSEAARGVLNEQFF. This chain connects TRBV6-1 to TRBJ2-1; 7 bases match TRBD2. After removal of 0 bases from V and 7 bases from J, the junction contained 9 bases not matched to a gene. This CDR3 region has 16 residues. Germline V gene sequence: CDR1 MNHNS, CDR2 SASEGT.

This clone is a singleton in its sample. The chain links TRBV4-2 to TRBJ2-3, with D maybe TRBD2 (7 bases). This CDR3 comprises 16 residues. Trimming left V 4 bases short and J 0 bases short, with 14 bases between. The germline gives CDR1 LGHNA, CDR2 YNFKEQ. The CDR3 DNA reads TGTGCCAGCAGCCGGGGAGGGGGGGAGAGCACAGATACGCAGTATTTT. Translating it yields CASSRGGGESTDTQYF.

The J gene is TRBJ2-2, the V gene TRBV28; D gene unclear. The CDR3 has 13 amino acids. CDR1 is MDHEN and CDR2 is SYDVKM in the germline V gene. The ends were cut back, 4 bases at V and 3 bases at J, with 6 bases in the middle. The CDR3 DNA sequence: TGTGCCAGCAGTTCGGTGGACACCGGGGAGCTGTTTTTT. Protein product: CASSSVDTGELFF.

This chain's CDR3 is CASSPQILVSSYEQYF. The DNA of the CDR3 is TGTGCCAGCAGTCCCCAAATACTAGTGAGCTCCTACGAGCAGTACTTC. The J gene is TRBJ2-7, the V gene TRBV27; the D gene is possibly TRBD2 (5 bases). This CDR3 has 16 residues. V was shortened by 5 bases and J by 0 bases, with 17 bases between the two germline ends. Germline V gene lookup returns CDR1 MNHEY and CDR2 SMNVEV (reference sequence).

A few counts support this clone. V is TRBV5-4 and J is TRBJ2-7; 8 positions match TRBD1. Germline V gives CDR1 SGHNT, CDR2 YYREEE (reference sequence). After removal of 4 bases from V and 5 bases from J, the junction contained 11 bases not matched to a gene. The CDR3 covers 15 residues. CDR3 residues: CASSGDRGILDEQYF. DNA of the CDR3: TGTGCCAGCAGCGGTGACAGGGGCATTCTTGACGAGCAGTACTTC. Looking up the rest from reference TRBV5-4 and TRBJ2-7 gives the full variable domain: ETGVTQSPTHLIKTRGQQVTLRCSSQSGHNTVSWYQQALGQGPQFIFQYYREEENGRGNFPPRFSGLQFPNYSSELNVNALELDDSALYLCASSGDRGILDEQYFGPGTRLTVT.

CDR3 nucleotides: TGTGCCAGCAGTTTAGCGGGAGGGACCGGAGCCAAAAACATTCAGTACTTC. Its protein product is CASSLAGGTGAKNIQYF. The gene calls are TRBV28 and TRBJ2-4, with 9 bases fitting TRBD2. Germline V gene sequence: CDR1 MDHEN, CDR2 SYDVKM. The CDR3 is 17 residues long. The V segment lost 2 bases and the J segment 0 bases; nucleotides outside the gene matches: 5. Filled out from reference TRBV28 and TRBJ2-4, the complete variable domain reads DVKVTQSSRYLVKRTGEKVFLECVQDMDHENMFWYRQDPGLGLRLIYFSYDVKMKEKGDIPEGYSVSREKKERFSLILESASTNQTSMYLCASSLAGGTGAKNIQYFGAGTRLSVL.

Here the CDR3 DNA reads TGTGCCAGCAGAGCCGGACTAGCTTACGAGCAGTACTTC. Its protein product is CASRAGLAYEQYF. The chain is built from TRBV6-5 and TRBJ2-7; 8 bases agree with TRBD2. J gave up 4 bases and V 6 bases, and 5 bases lay outside the gene matches. Germline-derived CDR1 and CDR2 are MNHEY and SVGAGI. The CDR3 extends over 13 amino acids.

CDR3 bases: TGTGCCAGCAGTCCCACCTGGTTACGACACTCGAACACTGAAGCTTTCTTT. It is translated as CASSPTWLRHSNTEAFF. This chain joins TRBV28 and TRBJ1-1; D is uncertain. V was shortened by 5 bases and J by 1 base, with 20 bases between the two germline ends. The CDR3 loop spans 17 amino acids. CDR1 and CDR2 from the germline V gene are MDHEN and SYDVKM.